The clone carrying this T cell receptor beta chain came up a few times. Its antigen is still unknown. Amplification by 5'RACE using constant-segment primers produced TCR alpha and TCR beta cDNA libraries that carried sample barcodes and UMIs. TCRdb passed the 5' RACE reads through MiXCR, listing each CDR3 protein once. The profile shows some 82,000 distinct CDR3 sequences, 9.5% to 15% of them singletons. This entry is derived from a study of T-cell memory formation after mild COVID-19. Whole-study context: Clusters were largely donor specific. Study outcomes and limitations: The main location of contracting CD4+ clones was CM and EM, and that of contracting CD8+ clones was EMRA.

V shed 6 bases and J shed 0 bases, with 14 bases lying between them. The CDR3 covers 14 residues. Germline CDR1 and CDR2: SQVTM and ANQGSEA. The clonotype originates from a man younger than 30 who had mild COVID-19 (a few samples of this study predate the infection). Cell type and time point are not known. The chain joins TRBV29-1 to TRBJ1-2; weak D call: TRBD1 (5 bases). The material sequenced was PBMCs or a T cell subset sorted from them (not recorded which). The CDR3 DNA reads TGCAGCGTCGAGGCGGGGCGAGCTAACTATGGCTACACCTTC. This sequence encodes CSVEAGRANYGYTF.